Below, one T cell receptor (beta chain) is given with its context. Its target is unknown. RNA transcripts served as the template for amplifying TCR beta CDR3 regions. When the TCR CDR3 underwent first-round RT-PCR, the HTBI primer set was used. TCRdb passed the multiplex PCR reads through MiXCR, listing each CDR3 protein once. The sample contains around 600,000 distinct CDR3 sequences, approximately 14% of which appear only once. The sample belongs to a study of T cells in Graves' hyperthyroidism and ophthalmopathy. General study points: Expanded thyroid clonotypes (above 0.001) were mostly also found in blood.

CDR3 length: 14 residues. In germline, CDR1 is SGDLS, CDR2 YYNGEE. Trimming took 4 bases from V and 8 from J; bases not matched to a gene: 8. The sequenced material came from blood. This clonotype was sampled from a woman under 30 with Graves' ophthalmopathy. The J gene is TRBJ2-1, the V gene TRBV9; TRBD2 agrees at 8 bases. CDR3 protein: CASSSSGPWDEQFF. The CDR3 DNA reads TGTGCCAGCAGCTCTAGCGGGCCCTGGGATGAGCAGTTCTTC.